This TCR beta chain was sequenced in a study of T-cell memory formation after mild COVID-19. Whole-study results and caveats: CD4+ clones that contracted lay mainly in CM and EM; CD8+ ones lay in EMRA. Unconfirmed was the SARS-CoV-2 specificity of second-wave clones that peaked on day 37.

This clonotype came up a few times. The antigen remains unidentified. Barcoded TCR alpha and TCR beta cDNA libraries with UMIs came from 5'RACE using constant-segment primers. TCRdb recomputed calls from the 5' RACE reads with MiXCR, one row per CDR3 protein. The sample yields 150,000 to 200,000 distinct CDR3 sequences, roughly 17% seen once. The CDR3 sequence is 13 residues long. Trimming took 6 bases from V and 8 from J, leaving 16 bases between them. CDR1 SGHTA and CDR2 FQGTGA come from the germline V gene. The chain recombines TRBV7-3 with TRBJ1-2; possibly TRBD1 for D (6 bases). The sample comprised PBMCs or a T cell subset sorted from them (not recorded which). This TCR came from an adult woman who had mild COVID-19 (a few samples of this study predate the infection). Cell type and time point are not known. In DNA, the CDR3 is TGTGCCAGCAGTTCCGGGGGGCGGTCAGGCTACACCTTC. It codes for CASSSGGRSGYTF.